This T cell receptor (beta chain) was sequenced during a study of tumor and adjacent non-tumor tissue in lung cancer. This sample's RNA came from whole unsorted tissue. Distant lung tissue was collected more than 3 cm away from the tumor edge. Between August and November 2014, newly diagnosed, chemotherapy-naive lung cancer patients underwent thoracic surgery in China. TCRbeta libraries were built with three rounds of nested PCR, modified from ARM-PCR. TCRdb called the multiplex PCR reads again in MiXCR, with one record for every CDR3 protein. The sample yields some 80,000 distinct CDR3 sequences, more than 65% seen once. The CDR3 length is 13 residues. CDR1 and CDR2 (germline): DFQATT, SNEGSKA (reference sequence). V was clipped by 6 bases and J by 0 bases, with 9 bases between them.

This TCR came from a man in his 70s with non-small cell lung cancer. Sequencing was done on a sample of distant non-tumor lung tissue. The V gene is TRBV20-1, the J gene TRBJ2-4; no firm D call. CDR3 DNA sequence: TGCAGTGCCGTCAAATTAGCCAAAAACATTCAGTACTTC. This sequence encodes CSAVKLAKNIQYF.